This entry is about one T cell receptor (beta chain). Its specificity is not known. These data originate in a study of T cell repertoires in cytomegalovirus infection. Study details: Researchers turned to recently identified HLA-C-restricted CMV epitopes as well as well-studied HLA-B-restricted ones. Indicated by public TCR beta signatures were CMV infection and matching HLA type.

TCRdb ran MiXCR on the reads and lists one entry per CDR3 protein. The data hold more than 250,000 distinct CDR3 sequences, with approximately 25% observed a single time. There are 16 residues in the CDR3. Germline V lookup: CDR1 MNHEY, CDR2 SVGEGT. The germline V and J ends were trimmed by 4 bases and 5 bases, with 18 bases remaining between them. Study conclusions and caveats: HLA-C-restricted CMV clonotypes gave the most frequent clonotype in two of eight donors. CMV carriers with the relevant HLA were identified by cumulative public TCR beta family frequency.

The sequence came from a human donor in good health (CMV status not recorded). Some clones in this sample may be carry-over from other donors' samples. The sample in question was cultured PBMCs, obtained from culture after CMV antigen stimulation. The chain combines TRBV6-2 or TRBV6-3 with TRBJ2-1; no clear D gene. CDR3 DNA: TGTGCCAGCAGTTGGGCCCAGGCTGGAACACACAATGAGCAGTTCTTC. Its translation is CASSWAQAGTHNEQFF.